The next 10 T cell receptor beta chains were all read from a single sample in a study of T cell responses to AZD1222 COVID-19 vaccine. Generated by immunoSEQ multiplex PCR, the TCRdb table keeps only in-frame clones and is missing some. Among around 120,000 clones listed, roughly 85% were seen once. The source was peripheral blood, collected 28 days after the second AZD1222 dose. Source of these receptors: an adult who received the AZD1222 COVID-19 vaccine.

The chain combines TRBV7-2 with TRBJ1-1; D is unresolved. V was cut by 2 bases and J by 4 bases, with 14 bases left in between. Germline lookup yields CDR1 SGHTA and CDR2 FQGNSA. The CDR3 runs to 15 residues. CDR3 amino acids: CASSLQGGIFTEAFF. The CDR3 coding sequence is TGTGCCAGCAGCTTACAAGGAGGGATCTTCACTGAAGCTTTCTTT. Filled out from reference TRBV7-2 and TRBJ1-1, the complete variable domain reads GAGVSQSPSNKVTEKGKDVELRCDPISGHTALYWYRQSLGQGLEFLIYFQGNSAPDKSGLPSDRFSAERTGGSVSTLTIQRTQQEDSAVYLCASSLQGGIFTEAFFGQGTRLTVV.

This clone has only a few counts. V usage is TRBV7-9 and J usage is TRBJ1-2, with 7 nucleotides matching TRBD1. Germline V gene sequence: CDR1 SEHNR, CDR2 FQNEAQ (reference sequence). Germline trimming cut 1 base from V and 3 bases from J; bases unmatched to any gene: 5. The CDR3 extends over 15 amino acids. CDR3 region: CASSLGDSYYYGYTF. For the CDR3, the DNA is TGTGCCAGCAGCTTAGGGGACAGCTACTACTATGGCTACACCTTC.

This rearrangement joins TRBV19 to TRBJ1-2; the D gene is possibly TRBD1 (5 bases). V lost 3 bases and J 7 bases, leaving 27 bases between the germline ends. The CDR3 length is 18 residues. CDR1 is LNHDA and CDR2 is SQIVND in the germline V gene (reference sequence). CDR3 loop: CASSILSQGKSPSRGYTF. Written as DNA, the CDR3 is TGTGCCAGTAGTATTCTCTCTCAGGGCAAGTCCCCTTCTCGTGGCTACACCTTC.

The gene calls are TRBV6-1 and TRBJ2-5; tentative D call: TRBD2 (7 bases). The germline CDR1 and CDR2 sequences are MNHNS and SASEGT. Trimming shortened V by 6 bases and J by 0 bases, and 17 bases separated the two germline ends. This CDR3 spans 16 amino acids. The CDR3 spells CASREREGGYQETQYF. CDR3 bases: TGTGCCAGCAGGGAAAGGGAGGGGGGATACCAAGAGACCCAGTACTTC.

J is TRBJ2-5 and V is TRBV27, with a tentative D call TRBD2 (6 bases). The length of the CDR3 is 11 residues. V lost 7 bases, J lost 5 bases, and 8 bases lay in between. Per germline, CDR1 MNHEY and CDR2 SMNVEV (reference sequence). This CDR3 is CASTGGETQYF. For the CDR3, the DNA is TGTGCCAGCACTGGGGGGGAGACCCAGTACTTC.

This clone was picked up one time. In nucleotides, the CDR3 is TGTGCCACCAGTGATCCTGGGTCGGACAGAGAAGCTTTCTTT. Protein sequence: CATSDPGSDREAFF. The chain links TRBV24-1 to TRBJ1-1; possible D gene TRBD1, 6 bases. The CDR3 is 14 amino acids. Germline CDR1 reads KGHDR; CDR2 reads SFDVKD. With 3 bases removed from V and 8 bases from J, the gap between germline ends came to 15 bases.

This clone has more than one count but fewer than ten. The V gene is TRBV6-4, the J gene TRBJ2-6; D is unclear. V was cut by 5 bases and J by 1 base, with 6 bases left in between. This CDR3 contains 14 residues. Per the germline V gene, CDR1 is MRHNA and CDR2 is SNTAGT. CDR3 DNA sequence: TGTGCCAGCAGTAGGGAATCTGGGGCCAACGTCCTGACTTTC. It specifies CASSRESGANVLTF.

In DNA, the CDR3 is TGTGCCAGCAGCGTAGCGACAGGGTCGTACTATGGCTACACCTTC. Protein product: CASSVATGSYYGYTF. The chain couples TRBV9 to TRBJ1-2, with 7 bases that match TRBD1. The germline V gene has CDR1 SGDLS and CDR2 YYNGEE. V shed 0 bases, J shed 3 bases, and the junction held 5 bases outside the gene matches. The CDR3 is made up of 15 amino acids.

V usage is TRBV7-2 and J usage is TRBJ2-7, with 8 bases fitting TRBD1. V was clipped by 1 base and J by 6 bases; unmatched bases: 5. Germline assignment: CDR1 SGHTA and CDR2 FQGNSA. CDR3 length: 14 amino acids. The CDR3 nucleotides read TGTGCCAGCAGCTTAGAGCCAGGGGGCAGCGAGCAGTACTTC. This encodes CASSLEPGGSEQYF.

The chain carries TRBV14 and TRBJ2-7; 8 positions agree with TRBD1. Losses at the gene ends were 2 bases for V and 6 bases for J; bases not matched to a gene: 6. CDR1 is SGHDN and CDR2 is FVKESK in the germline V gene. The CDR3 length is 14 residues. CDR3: CASSQRTGSGEQYF. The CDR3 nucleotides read TGTGCCAGCAGCCAACGGACAGGGTCGGGCGAGCAGTACTTC.